This T cell receptor beta chain was observed in a study of shared clonotypes between healthy human individuals. Broader study findings: Clonotype sharing among donors was thought likely to change with sequencing depth.

Each sample came from a Caucasian adult donor living in Nashville, Tennessee. CD4+ cells were split into CD45RA+ naive and CD45RA-negative memory subsets. The V gene end was trimmed by 0 bases and the J gene end by 1 base; junction bases not matched to a gene: 2. CDR3 size: 16 residues. CDR1 is SGHVS and CDR2 is FNYEAQ in the germline V gene. As for this clone: Its antigen remains unknown.

Under the authors' procedure: As immunoSEQ supplied junction-only sequences (without quality scores), filtering differed. Libraries were prepared by immunoSEQ multiplex PCR; TCRdb keeps only in-frame clonotypes and omits some of them. Clonal size and the V and J genes are those of that table, whereas D and trimming came from the DNA. The top ten clones hold over 0.12% of a sample with 2 million to 3 million clones, 90% to 95% of them seen once. The genes are TRBV7-6 and TRBJ2-2; the match to TRBD1 covers 7 bases. The clonotype comes from a man between 18 and 29 years old in good health. The sample comprised naive CD4+ T cells sorted from blood. Stated subset: CD45RA+ positively selected. CDR3 residues: CASSLAGQLNTGELFF. The CDR3 coding sequence is TGTGCCAGCAGCTTAGCGGGACAGTTGAACACCGGGGAGCTGTTTTTT.